This entry features one T cell receptor (beta chain) sequence. Its antigen is still unknown. No quality values exist for individual bases; no much larger clone is one base distant. These data are taken from a study of blood T cells in healthy people across ages (dated by TCRdb to the mid-2010s). With respect to the entire study: In model experiments, roughly one uniquely barcoded TCR beta cDNA molecule per two T cells was captured by template switching. Age-related changes in TCR beta repertoire diversity were measured in the study by deep sequencing normalized with unique cDNA molecular identifiers. The donors were divided into four age groups: young (average about 15 years), middle-aged (almost 40), aged (about 60) and long-lived (82). To avoid experimental bias, donors of different ages were spread randomly across the sequencing lanes. Using the same blood draw, the study looked at two additional independent replicas of 1 million unique cDNA reads for two donors, one aged 18 to 29 and the other aged 80 or older.

The CDR3 goes from the cysteine to the phenylalanine over 13 residues. Just CDR3 DNA is preserved here, 39 bases in frame from base 1. Sequences SGHVS (CDR1) and FNYEAQ (CDR2) are obtained from the germline V gene. The germline ends are 14 bases apart after V is trimmed by 4 bases and J by 8 bases. Libraries were made using 5' RACE. Sequencing used an Illumina HiSeq 2500. A second PCR of roughly 7 to 11 cycles was performed with a sample-barcoded 5' primer and a J-beta primer mix. Each TCR beta cDNA molecule received a unique molecular identifier from a template-switch 5' adaptor carrying 12 random nucleotides. At least 2.5 million CDR3-containing paired-end reads were obtained from each sample. The Mint cDNA synthesis kit, primed by a TRBC-specific oligonucleotide, was used to synthesize first-strand cDNA from all RNA. Following uracil-DNA glycosylase treatment, a first 18-cycle PCR with universal primers M1SS and BC2_uni_R was performed on all cDNA. The authors' pipeline ran thus. For normalization, 1 million high-quality reads were randomly selected from each sample, with every read carrying a distinct molecular identifier. Reads sharing molecular identifiers were discarded rather than binned into consensus sequences. MiTCR, with a Q25 quality threshold and the strictest error-elimination algorithm, was used for CDR3 identification, clonotype clustering and error correction. A nonparametric unseen species model using Euler transformation provided a lower-bound estimate of total TCR beta diversity. TCRdb cleaned the public reads at Q25 with fastp, built clones with MiXCR and kept in-frame beta chains. Each CDR3 protein appears once, grouped with its most common genes and DNA. Clone size and V and J calls follow TCRdb, not the original study. The sample has approximately 600,000 distinct CDR3 sequences on record, under 70% of them singletons. 30% to 45% of the sample is taken by the ten largest.

The approximately 40 donors, aged about 6 to 100 years, were systemically healthy Caucasian individuals from Russia. Each donor gave ten milliliters of peripheral blood, collected into EDTA-treated Vacutainer tubes. Ficoll-Paque density-gradient centrifugation was used to isolate PBMCs, with at least 7 million per sample. Total RNA was extracted from PBMCs with Trizol reagent, with at least 5 micrograms obtained per sample. Naive CD45RAhigh/CD27high T cell percentages were measured by flow cytometry on a PBMC aliquot from every donor. What the authors observed across the whole study: A strong correlation was found between observed TCR beta diversity and the percentage of naive T cells measured by flow cytometry. Because profiling used bulk unsorted PBMCs, naive and antigen-experienced compartments could not be compared conclusively. Compared with the aged group, more naive CD4+ T cells, fewer expanded clones and increased TCR diversity were shown by the long-lived group, suggesting age selection. Estimates of total diversity based on one million sequenced T cells were regarded as lower bounds and as underestimates. Because donor CMV infection status was unknown, age-related changes in expanded clonotypes were potentially confounded. Observed TCR beta diversity per million T cells fell roughly linearly with age, and a significant reduction was already apparent by age around 40.

The TCR originated in a man aged 55 to 70 in good health. This chain is built from TRBV7-6 and TRBJ1-1, with the D gene call left open. Sequencing was carried out using blood. The base sequence is TGTGCCAGCAGCTCGACCCTGACCGAAGAAGCTTTCTTT. This yields the protein CASSSTLTEEAFF.